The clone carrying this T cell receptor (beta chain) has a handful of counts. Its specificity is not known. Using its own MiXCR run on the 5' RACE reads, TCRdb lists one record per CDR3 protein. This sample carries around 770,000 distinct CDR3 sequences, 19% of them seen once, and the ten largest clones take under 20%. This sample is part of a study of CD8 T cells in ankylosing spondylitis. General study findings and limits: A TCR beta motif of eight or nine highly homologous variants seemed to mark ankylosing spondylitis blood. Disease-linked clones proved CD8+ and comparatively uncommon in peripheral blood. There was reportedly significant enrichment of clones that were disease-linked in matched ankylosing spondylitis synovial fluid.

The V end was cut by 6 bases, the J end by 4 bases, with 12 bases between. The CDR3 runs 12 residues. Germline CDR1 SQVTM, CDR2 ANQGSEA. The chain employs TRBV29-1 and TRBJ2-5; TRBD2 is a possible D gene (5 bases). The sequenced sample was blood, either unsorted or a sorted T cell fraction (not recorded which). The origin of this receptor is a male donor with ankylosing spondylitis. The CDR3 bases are TGCAGCGTGGACCTCGGGGTAGAGACCCAGTACTTC. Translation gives CSVDLGVETQYF.